This T cell receptor beta chain stems from a study of blood T cell repertoires in COVID-19. The repertoire was sequenced with immunoSEQ multiplex PCR; TCRdb's copy has only in-frame clones and lacks some. The data hold some 120,000 clones, with about four fifths observed a single time. The V gene lost 0 bases and the J gene lost 2 bases, with 8 bases spanning the gap. There are 14 residues in the CDR3. CDR1 and CDR2 (germline): SGHNT, YYREEE (reference sequence). The receptor comes from a woman aged 55-69 years with acute or convalescent COVID-19. The specimen was peripheral blood. The gene calls are TRBV5-4 and TRBJ2-5, with TRBD1 as a possible D gene (6 bases). The CDR3 DNA reads TGTGCCAGCAGCTTGGGAACAGGGCAAGAGACCCAGTACTTC. Translating gives CASSLGTGQETQYF.